This T cell receptor beta chain was captured by sequencing in a study of immune cell composition in non-small cell lung cancer. Profiling relied on immunoSEQ multiplex PCR, and the TCRdb table lists in-frame clones only, not all of them. The sample lists about 9,100 clones, around 62% occurring once. The germline V gene has CDR1 SGHRS and CDR2 YFSETQ. The ends lost 4 bases at V and 0 bases at J; junction bases unmatched: 4. This CDR3 has 16 residues. The V call is TRBV5-1, the J call TRBJ2-2, with TRBD2 matching over 9 bases. The sample comprised lung tumor tissue. This receptor was obtained from a human donor with non-small cell lung cancer. CDR3 bases: TGCGCCAGCAGCCCCGTAGCGGGGGCGAACACCGGGGAGCTGTTTTTT. This translates into CASSPVAGANTGELFF.